These 21 T cell receptor beta chains came from one sample sequenced in a study of vaccination and CD4 T cells after COVID-19. Their recognized antigens are unknown. The Oncomine TCR Beta short-read assay generated sequence data from the DNA of cultured CD4+ T cells. TCRdb re-analysed the PCR reads in MiXCR, keeping a single row per CDR3 protein. Altogether 12,000 or so distinct CDR3 sequences are present, about a third being singletons, with the ten largest covering more than 30%. The treatment is: roughly 11-day PBMC culture with coronavirus spike peptide pools or control peptides (ViraFEST assay). The sequenced sample was CD4+ T cells from blood, cultured in vitro, obtained before SARS-CoV-2 vaccination. Receptor source: a human donor who received a COVID-19 vaccine.

This clonotype has just a few counts. The chain links TRBV12-3 or TRBV12-4 to TRBJ2-3; 12 bases line up with TRBD2. The CDR3 consists of 16 residues. Trimming removed 4 bases from V and 7 bases from J; junction bases left unmatched: 9. CDR3 region: CASSYRLAGVLYTQYF. DNA for the CDR3: TGTGCCAGCAGTTACCGACTAGCGGGGGTTTTATATACGCAGTATTTT.

The V and J genes are TRBV20-1 and TRBJ2-1, with 8 bases that match TRBD1. The V gene end was trimmed by 5 bases and the J gene end by 9 bases; junction bases not matched to a gene: 9. The length of the CDR3 is 13 residues. Germline V CDR1 and CDR2: DFQATT, SNEGSKA (reference sequence). This CDR3 reads CSALDRVDGEQFF. CDR3 DNA sequence: TGCAGTGCTTTGGACAGGGTGGACGGTGAGCAGTTCTTC.

The chain combines TRBV4-2 with TRBJ2-1; the match to TRBD2 covers 9 bases. V lost 4 bases to trimming and J lost 7 bases; unmatched junction nucleotides: 8. Germline V gives CDR1 LGHNA, CDR2 YNFKEQ. CDR3 length equals 15 residues. In DNA form, the CDR3 reads TGTGCCAGCAGCCCCGCCGGGACTAGCAAAAATGAGCAGTTCTTC. Translation: CASSPAGTSKNEQFF.

V usage is TRBV25-1 and J usage is TRBJ2-5, with D possibly matching TRBD1 (8 bases). Germline assignment: CDR1 MGHDK and CDR2 SYGVNS. There are 11 residues in the CDR3. Trimming took off 11 bases at V and 5 bases at J, with 12 bases between the two ends. CDR3 sequence: CAYRGGETQYF. CDR3 DNA sequence: TGTGCCTACAGGGGGGGGGAGACCCAGTACTTC.

This clonotype has a handful of counts. The CDR3 DNA sequence: TGTGCCAGTAGAGGGCCTCTCTCAAGCAATCAGCCCCAGCATTTT. Protein sequence: CASRGPLSSNQPQHF. This rearrangement joins TRBV19 to TRBJ1-5; the D is unclear. Looked up from germline, CDR1 is LNHDA and CDR2 is SQIVND (reference sequence). The CDR3 covers 15 residues. The germline V and J ends were trimmed by 6 bases and 1 base, with 13 bases remaining between them.

V is TRBV7-9 and J is TRBJ2-3; perhaps TRBD1 as D (6 bases). Trimming removed 4 bases from V and 0 bases from J, with 8 bases in between. CDR1 is SEHNR and CDR2 is FQNEAQ in the germline V gene (reference sequence). The CDR3 is 14 residues long. The CDR3 DNA reads TGTGCCAGCAGCTGGACAGATAGCACAGATACGCAGTATTTT. It encodes CASSWTDSTDTQYF. The entire variable domain, with the rest obtained from reference TRBV7-9 and TRBJ2-3, is as follows: DTGVSQNPRHKITKRGQNVTFRCDPISEHNRLYWYRQTLGQGPEFLTYFQNEAQLEKSRLLSDRFSAERPKGSFSTLEIQRTEQGDSAMYLCASSWTDSTDTQYFGPGTRLTVL.

This clonotype appeared a few times. In nucleotides, the CDR3 is TGTGCCAGCTCACCGCCGGGACAGGGATTGAGTGGCTACACCTTC. Translated, it gives CASSPPGQGLSGYTF. This rearrangement joins TRBV18 to TRBJ1-2; TRBD1 matches 9 bases. From germline, CDR1 is KGHSH and CDR2 LQKENI. V dropped 3 bases and J dropped 7; count of bases not matched to a gene: 9. This CDR3 has 15 amino acids.

The chain links TRBV6-5 to TRBJ1-5, with 12 bases matching TRBD1. The CDR3 consists of 16 residues. Germline V gene lookup returns CDR1 MNHEY and CDR2 SVGAGI. J gave up 11 bases and V 2 bases, and 10 bases lay outside the gene matches. The CDR3 here is CASSYPLGTGGFAQHF. CDR3 nucleotide sequence: TGTGCCAGCAGTTACCCACTTGGGACAGGGGGCTTCGCCCAGCATTTT.

The chain is built from TRBV15 and TRBJ2-2; TRBD1 matches 8 bases. This CDR3 is 17 amino acids long. Germline values: CDR1 LNHNV, CDR2 YYDKDF (reference sequence). With 5 bases clipped from V and 4 bases from J, the junction kept 12 bases outside the gene matches. The DNA for the CDR3 is TGTGCCACCAGCTCCCGCCCCGGCAGGGGGCCCACCGGGGAGCTGTTTTTT. It yields the protein CATSSRPGRGPTGELFF.

This clonotype was counted a few times. The chain employs TRBV7-9 and TRBJ2-3, with 13 bases identical to TRBD2. Germline V lookup: CDR1 SEHNR, CDR2 FQNEAQ (reference sequence). V dropped 6 bases and J dropped 0; count of bases not matched to a gene: 24. The CDR3 consists of 23 residues. CDR3 nucleotides: TGTGCCAGCAGAGCAACGACAGGATCGAGGACTAGCGGGGGTTACTATAGCACAGATACGCAGTATTTT. Encoded protein: CASRATTGSRTSGGYYSTDTQYF.

J is TRBJ1-1 and V is TRBV5-1; TRBD1 agrees at 7 bases. Germline-derived CDR1 and CDR2 are SGHRS and YFSETQ. Trimming cost V 4 bases and J 4 bases; bases outside gene matches: 7. This CDR3 has 14 amino acids. CDR3 sequence: CASSEDRVSTEAFF. In DNA, the CDR3 is TGCGCCAGCAGCGAAGACAGGGTAAGCACTGAAGCTTTCTTT.

The genes are TRBV6-1 and TRBJ2-6; D is unclear. This CDR3 has 15 residues. Germline lookup yields CDR1 MNHNS and CDR2 SASEGT. The V end was cut by 8 bases, the J end by 0 bases, with 11 bases between. The CDR3 loop is CASDLLSSGANVLTF. CDR3 DNA sequence: TGTGCCAGCGACCTACTCAGCTCTGGGGCCAACGTCCTGACTTTC.

This rearrangement joins TRBV7-3 to TRBJ2-1, with 8 bases lining up with TRBD2. CDR1 is SGHTA, CDR2 FQGTGA, per germline. The CDR3 is 14 residues long. V shed 2 bases and J 9 bases; nucleotides not matched to a gene: 6. The CDR3 region has the DNA TGTGCCAGCAGCTTAGCGGGGGGCCCGGCTGAGCAGTTCTTC. It encodes CASSLAGGPAEQFF.

This chain uses TRBV5-1 with TRBJ1-4; D not certain. Germline assignment: CDR1 SGHRS and CDR2 YFSETQ. The CDR3 runs to 13 residues. The ends were cut back, 3 bases at V and 7 bases at J, with 10 bases in the middle. The CDR3 protein is CASSYDIGEKLFF. The DNA of the CDR3 is TGCGCCAGCAGCTACGACATAGGTGAAAAACTGTTTTTT.

This clonotype was detected a few times. This chain connects TRBV6-2 or TRBV6-3 to TRBJ1-2; D possibly corresponds to TRBD1 (6 bases). The germline V gene has CDR1 MNHEY and CDR2 SVGEGT. Between the trimmed V and J ends, which lost 1 base and 4 bases, there was a span of 10 bases. This CDR3 has 14 amino acids. The CDR3 sequence is CASSYFTGFYGYTF. The CDR3 nucleotides are TGTGCCAGCAGTTACTTTACAGGGTTCTATGGCTACACCTTC.

CDR3 nucleotides: TGTGCCAGCAGCTTGGCGACAGGGGGCCAAGAGACCCAGTACTTC. This sequence encodes CASSLATGGQETQYF. The chain employs TRBV5-6 and TRBJ2-5, with 9 bases fitting TRBD1. Germline V gene lookup returns CDR1 SGHDT and CDR2 YYEEEE. With 0 bases clipped from V and 1 base from J, the junction kept 1 base outside the gene matches. The CDR3 covers 15 residues.

This chain uses TRBV7-3 with TRBJ2-2, with D possibly matching TRBD2 (5 bases). The CDR3 spans 14 residues. Germline values: CDR1 SGHTA, CDR2 FQGTGA. V was shortened by 3 bases and J by 0 bases, with 5 bases between the two germline ends. In DNA, the CDR3 is TGTGCCAGCAGCTTCGGGGCGAACACCGGGGAGCTGTTTTTT. Translation: CASSFGANTGELFF. Full variable domain (missing parts from reference TRBV7-3 and TRBJ2-2): GAGVSQTPSNKVTEKGKYVELRCDPISGHTALYWYRQSLGQGPEFLIYFQGTGAADDSGLPNDRFFAVRPEGSVSTLKIQRTERGDSAVYLCASSFGANTGELFFGEGSRLTVL.

In its sample, this clonotype was seen a few times. This rearrangement joins TRBV14 to TRBJ2-3; no clear D. CDR1 is SGHDN and CDR2 is FVKESK in the germline V gene. The V end was cut by 0 bases, the J end by 2 bases, with 15 bases between. The CDR3 contains 17 residues. The CDR3 bases are TGTGCCAGCAGCCAAGATCCCGGGTCCCCCCACACAGATACGCAGTATTTT. Protein: CASSQDPGSPHTDTQYF.

The CDR3 reads CASITSGGDNEQFF. DNA of the CDR3: TGTGCCAGCATCACTAGCGGGGGGGACAATGAGCAGTTCTTC. The rearrangement uses TRBV6-1 and TRBJ2-1, with TRBD2 matching 13 bases. The germline V gene encodes CDR1 MNHNS and CDR2 SASEGT. The length of the CDR3 is 14 residues. J gave up 5 bases and V 7 bases, and 2 bases lay outside the gene matches.

The CDR3 DNA reads as TGTGCCAGCAGTTCACCCCGACGGGGGTTCCTCGAGCAGTACTTC. It specifies CASSSPRRGFLEQYF. The rearrangement links TRBV6-5 to TRBJ2-7; weak D call: TRBD2 (6 bases). V lost 4 bases and J 6 bases, leaving 19 bases between the germline ends. This CDR3 has 15 amino acids. Per the germline V gene, CDR1 is MNHEY and CDR2 is SVGAGI.

V gene TRBV29-1 combines with J gene TRBJ1-2; 10 bases align to TRBD1. V was clipped by 2 bases and J by 7 bases; unmatched bases: 4. The germline CDR1 and CDR2 sequences are SQVTM and ANQGSEA. The CDR3 extends over 13 amino acids. CDR3: CSVEYGTGAGYTF. For the CDR3, the DNA is TGCAGCGTTGAATACGGGACAGGGGCTGGCTACACCTTC.